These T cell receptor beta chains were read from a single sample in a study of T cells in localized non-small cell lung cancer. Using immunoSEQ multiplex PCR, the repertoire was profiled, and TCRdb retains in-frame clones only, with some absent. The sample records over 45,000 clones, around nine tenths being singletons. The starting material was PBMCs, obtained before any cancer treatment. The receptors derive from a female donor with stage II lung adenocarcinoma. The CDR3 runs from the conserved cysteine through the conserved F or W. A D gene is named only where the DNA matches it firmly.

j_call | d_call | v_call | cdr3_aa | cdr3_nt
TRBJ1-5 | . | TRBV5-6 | CASSLGGIRPQHF | TGTGCCAGCAGCTTGGGAGGAATCCGGCCCCAGCATTTT
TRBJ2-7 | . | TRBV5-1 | CASSVGLSADEQYF | TGCGCCAGCAGCGTGGGACTTTCGGCCGACGAGCAGTACTTC
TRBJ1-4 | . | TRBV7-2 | CASSADQGEKLFF | TGTGCCAGCAGCGCTGACCAGGGTGAAAAACTGTTTTTT
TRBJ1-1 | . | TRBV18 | CASSPGTLNTEAFF | TGTGCCAGCTCGCCGGGTACTTTGAACACTGAAGCTTTCTTT
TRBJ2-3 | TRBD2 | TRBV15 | CATSRVLAGVSTDTQYF | TGTGCCACCAGCAGAGTTCTAGCGGGGGTGAGCACAGATACGCAGTATTTT
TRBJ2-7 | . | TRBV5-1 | CASSTDGDYEQYF | TGCGCCAGCAGCACCGACGGCGACTACGAGCAGTACTTC
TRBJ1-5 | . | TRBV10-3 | CAISVTRINQPQHF | TGTGCCATCAGTGTGACAAGGATCAATCAGCCCCAGCATTTT
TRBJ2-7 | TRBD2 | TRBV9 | CASTIGLAGPYEQYF | TGTGCCAGCACCATTGGACTAGCGGGACCCTACGAGCAGTACTTC
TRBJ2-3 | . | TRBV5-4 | CASSLDSTDTQYF | TGTGCCAGCAGCTTGGATAGCACAGATACGCAGTATTTT
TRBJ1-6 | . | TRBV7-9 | CASSLGPVTRNSPLHF | TGTGCCAGCAGCTTAGGGCCCGTGACGAGGAATTCACCCCTCCACTTT
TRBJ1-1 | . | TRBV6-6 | CASSQTGSTEAFF | TGTGCCAGCAGTCAAACAGGGTCAACTGAAGCTTTCTTT
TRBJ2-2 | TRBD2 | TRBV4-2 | CASSHTSGSNTGELFF | TGTGCCAGCAGCCACACTAGCGGGTCGAACACCGGGGAGCTGTTTTTT
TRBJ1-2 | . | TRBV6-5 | CASSYGRDIYGYTF | TGTGCCAGCAGTTATGGCCGGGACATCTATGGCTACACCTTC
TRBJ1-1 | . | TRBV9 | CASSVDPGETEAFF | TGTGCCAGCAGCGTAGATCCGGGTGAGACTGAAGCTTTCTTT
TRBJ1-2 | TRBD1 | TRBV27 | CASRPGQGYGYTF | TGTGCCAGCAGACCCGGACAGGGCTATGGCTACACCTTC
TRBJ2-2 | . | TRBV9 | CASSVVRDSNTGELFF | TGTGCCAGCAGCGTAGTCCGGGACTCCAACACCGGGGAGCTGTTTTTT
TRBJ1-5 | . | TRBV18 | CASSWTVNQPQHF | TGTGCCAGCTCATGGACGGTCAATCAGCCCCAGCATTTT